This passage covers 32 T cell receptor beta chains from one sample sequenced in a study of shared clonotypes between healthy human individuals. Method: immunoSEQ multiplex PCR; TCRdb's copy keeps in-frame clones and lacks some. Seen here are fewer than 2.5 million clones, approximately 93% observed once, and the top ten hold around 0.4%. Sequenced input: naive CD4+ T cells from PBMCs. Subset of the sample: CD45RA+ positively selected. These receptors were taken from a young man in good health. Some clones in this sample may be carry-over from other donors' samples.

The CDR3: CASSTTNEKLFF. In nucleotides, the CDR3 is TGTGCCAGCAGCACAACTAATGAAAAACTGTTTTTT. V usage is TRBV7-6 and J usage is TRBJ1-4; D is ambiguous. In germline, CDR1 is SGHVS, CDR2 FNYEAQ. V dropped 5 bases and J dropped 0 bases, with 1 base sitting between them. This CDR3 region has 12 residues.

CDR3 in amino acids: CASSAPGGYEQYF. The CDR3, as DNA: TGTGCCAGCAGTGCCCCTGGGGGTTACGAGCAGTACTTC. The chain couples TRBV6-5 to TRBJ2-7; D possibly uses TRBD1 or TRBD2 (5 bases each). Germline V lookup: CDR1 MNHEY, CDR2 SVGAGI. Trimming took 5 bases from V and 4 from J, leaving 12 bases between them. The CDR3 has 13 amino acids.

This chain connects TRBV28 to TRBJ2-1, with no clear D. The CDR3 totals 15 residues. V shed 3 bases and J shed 4 bases, with 13 bases lying between them. In germline, CDR1 is MDHEN, CDR2 SYDVKM. In DNA, the CDR3 is TGTGCCAGCAGTTTTGCCCGGTCAGATTACAATGAGCAGTTCTTC. Its protein is CASSFARSDYNEQFF.

The chain combines TRBV30 with TRBJ1-5; D not certain. V lost 0 bases and J 2 bases, leaving 8 bases between the germline ends. Germline assignment: CDR1 GTSNPN and CDR2 SVGIG (reference sequence). CDR3 length: 14 amino acids. DNA for the CDR3: TGTGCCTGGAGTGTCGGGCTTCGCAATCAGCCCCAGCATTTT. Protein sequence: CAWSVGLRNQPQHF.

The chain combines TRBV6-5 with TRBJ1-2, with D possibly TRBD1 on 5 matching bases. Deletions cut 7 bases from V and 3 bases from J, with 15 bases between. The CDR3 is 14 amino acids. The germline V gene encodes CDR1 MNHEY and CDR2 SVGAGI. The CDR3 region is CASTPSRGHYGYTF. The DNA for the CDR3 is TGTGCCAGCACCCCCTCTCGGGGACACTATGGCTACACCTTC.

The chain uses TRBV6-1 and TRBJ2-7, with D perhaps matching TRBD1 (5 bases). The CDR3 spans 15 residues. The V gene lost 5 bases and the J gene lost 2 bases, with 16 bases spanning the gap. The germline V gene has CDR1 MNHNS and CDR2 SASEGT. The CDR3 region is CASSQGPIFTYEQYF. CDR3 DNA: TGTGCCAGCAGTCAGGGTCCTATCTTTACCTACGAGCAGTACTTC.

The chain uses TRBV6-5 and TRBJ2-1; a weak D match, TRBD2 (6 bases). This CDR3 contains 13 residues. CDR1 and CDR2 from the germline V gene are MNHEY and SVGAGI. Trimming shortened V by 5 bases and J by 7 bases, and 12 bases separated the two germline ends. CDR3 protein: CASSRELDNEQFF. The CDR3, as DNA: TGTGCCAGCAGTCGGGAGTTAGATAATGAGCAGTTCTTC.

The chain links TRBV4-3 to TRBJ2-7; TRBD1 is a possible D gene (8 bases). CDR1 is LGHNA, CDR2 YSLEER, per germline. The CDR3 runs 16 residues. V shed 1 base and J shed 3 bases, with 16 bases lying between them. CDR3 DNA: TGCGCCAGCAGCCAAGCCACAGGGGGGGTCCACTACGAGCAGTACTTC. As protein: CASSQATGGVHYEQYF.

About this clone itself: Other DNA sequences in this specimen translate into the identical CDR3. The V call is TRBV7-3, the J call TRBJ2-3; D remains ambiguous. The CDR3 consists of 13 residues. Germline V gene data show CDR1 as SGHTA and CDR2 as FQGTGA. The germline V and J ends were trimmed by 5 bases and 1 base, with 7 bases remaining between them. CDR3 region: CASSLIRTDTQYF. For the CDR3, the DNA is TGTGCCAGCAGCCTTATACGCACAGATACGCAGTATTTT.

The chain combines TRBV7-9 with TRBJ1-2; 7 bases match TRBD1. Germline loops: CDR1 SEHNR, CDR2 FQNEAQ (reference sequence). Trimming cost V 3 bases and J 4 bases; bases outside gene matches: 2. The CDR3 length is 13 residues. The CDR3 bases are TGTGCCAGCAGCTTTCGACAGGGCTATGGCTACACCTTC. Encoded protein: CASSFRQGYGYTF.

A word on this clone: The sample has other DNA sequences that encode this CDR3 too. V gene TRBV5-1 combines with J gene TRBJ1-4, with 7 positions matching TRBD1. The CDR3 covers 15 residues. The germline V gene has CDR1 SGHRS and CDR2 YFSETQ. With 2 bases clipped from V and 2 bases from J, the junction kept 3 bases outside the gene matches. The CDR3 DNA sequence: TGCGCCAGCAGCTTAGGGGGACAGACTAATGAAAAACTGTTTTTT. This translates into CASSLGGQTNEKLFF.

CDR3 protein: CASSRDYSYEQYF. CDR3 sequence (DNA): TGTGCCAGCAGCCGGGACTACTCCTACGAGCAGTACTTC. The chain has TRBV6-1 and TRBJ2-7, with 7 bases aligning to TRBD2. The CDR3 runs 13 residues. V lost 6 bases, J lost 0 bases, and 2 bases stayed unmatched. The germline V gene has CDR1 MNHNS and CDR2 SASEGT.

The chain uses TRBV5-6 and TRBJ2-7; the D gene is possibly TRBD2 (6 bases). V lost 4 bases and J 0 bases, leaving 8 bases between the germline ends. The CDR3 loop spans 13 amino acids. Germline loops: CDR1 SGHDT, CDR2 YYEEEE. The CDR3, as DNA: TGTGCCAGCAGCAGGGAGGTCTCCTACGAGCAGTACTTC. Amino acids: CASSREVSYEQYF.

The rearrangement uses TRBV25-1 and TRBJ2-2, with D tentatively TRBD2 (5 bases). In germline, CDR1 is MGHDK, CDR2 SYGVNS. The CDR3 is made up of 14 amino acids. With 7 bases removed from V and 0 bases from J, the gap between germline ends came to 9 bases. CDR3 loop: CASTGNTNTGELFF. As DNA, the CDR3 is TGTGCCAGCACCGGGAACACGAACACCGGGGAGCTGTTTTTT.

The CDR3 region is CASSQGPAGVADTQYF. The CDR3 region has the DNA TGTGCCAGCAGCCAAGGCCCAGCGGGAGTCGCAGATACGCAGTATTTT. The chain is built from TRBV4-2 and TRBJ2-3; TRBD2 agrees at 8 bases. From germline, CDR1 is LGHNA and CDR2 YNFKEQ. V dropped 1 base and J dropped 4; count of bases not matched to a gene: 7. The CDR3 extends over 16 amino acids.

The CDR3 DNA reads as TGTGCCAGCAGTTTATCGGTATTAGGACACAGCGCCTACGAGCAGTACTTC. Protein sequence: CASSLSVLGHSAYEQYF. This rearrangement joins TRBV27 to TRBJ2-7, with TRBD1 as a possible D gene (5 bases). Germline V gene data show CDR1 as MNHEY and CDR2 as SMNVEV (reference sequence). The V and J ends lost 0 bases and 2 bases respectively, with 17 bases between them. The length of the CDR3 is 17 residues.

The chain is built from TRBV5-1 and TRBJ2-1; TRBD1 agrees at 8 bases. CDR1 is SGHRS, CDR2 YFSETQ, per germline. The V segment lost 4 bases and the J segment 6 bases; nucleotides outside the gene matches: 3. This CDR3 has 13 residues. CDR3 sequence (DNA): TGCGCCAGCAGCACGACAGGGGCCAATGAGCAGTTCTTC. It is translated as CASSTTGANEQFF.

The chain couples TRBV7-3 to TRBJ2-1, with 10 bases aligning to TRBD1. The CDR3 covers 15 residues. J gave up 9 bases and V 5 bases, and 10 bases lay outside the gene matches. CDR1 is SGHTA and CDR2 is FQGTGA in the germline V gene. CDR3 DNA: TGTGCCAGCAGCCCGGGGACAGGGGTGCCTGGTGAGCAGTTCTTC. Translation gives CASSPGTGVPGEQFF.

To note about this clone: The same CDR3 can be traced to other DNA sequences in this sample. The gene calls are TRBV7-2 and TRBJ2-3, with 15 bases that match TRBD2. The ends lost 1 base at V and 4 bases at J; junction bases unmatched: 0. The germline CDR1 and CDR2 sequences are SGHTA and FQGNSA. CDR3 length: 16 amino acids. Written as DNA, the CDR3 is TGTGCCAGCAGCTTAGGGACTAGCGGGAGGGCAGATACGCAGTATTTT. Amino acid sequence: CASSLGTSGRADTQYF.

The CDR3 reads CASSLEVAKGHSPLHF. The CDR3 DNA is TGTGCCAGCAGCTTAGAAGTAGCCAAGGGACATTCACCCCTCCACTTT. The chain couples TRBV7-9 to TRBJ1-6; a weak D match, TRBD1 (5 bases). This CDR3 spans 16 amino acids. The germline CDR1 and CDR2 sequences are SEHNR and FQNEAQ (reference sequence). V lost 1 base to trimming and J lost 8 bases, with 15 bases between them.

The sample holds one count of this clone. The rearrangement uses TRBV7-9 and TRBJ2-3, with TRBD2 as a possible D gene (5 bases). V was pared by 10 bases and J by 4 bases, with 12 bases between. This CDR3 has 12 amino acids. CDR1 is SEHNR and CDR2 is FQNEAQ in the germline V gene (reference sequence). The CDR3 DNA sequence: TGTGCCATCTCGGGGTCCCCAGATACGCAGTATTTT. Translated: CAISGSPDTQYF.

This clone has more than one count but fewer than ten. The sample carries other DNA sequences with the same CDR3. The chain joins TRBV18 to TRBJ2-2; 7 bases fit TRBD2. The V and J ends lost 3 bases and 1 base, in that order; junction bases with no gene match: 5. The germline V gene has CDR1 KGHSH and CDR2 LQKENI. This CDR3 region has 16 residues. CDR3 protein: CASSPRTSENTGELFF. The CDR3 region has the DNA TGTGCCAGCTCACCTAGAACTAGCGAGAACACCGGGGAGCTGTTTTTT.

The J gene is TRBJ2-7, the V gene TRBV7-6; TRBD2 matches 8 bases. The CDR3 has 16 residues. Looked up from germline, CDR1 is SGHVS and CDR2 is FNYEAQ. J lost 5 bases, V lost 2 bases, and 11 bases had no gene match. CDR3 protein: CASSLSVGRGFDEQYF. CDR3 nucleotides: TGTGCCAGCAGCTTATCGGTCGGGAGGGGTTTCGACGAGCAGTACTTC.

The gene calls are TRBV5-8 and TRBJ2-6; D may correspond to TRBD1 or TRBD2 (6 bases each). Germline-derived CDR1 and CDR2 are SGHTS and YDEGEE. The CDR3 covers 16 residues. The V and J ends lost 1 base and 1 base respectively, with 9 bases between them. The CDR3 DNA reads as TGTGCCAGCAGCTTGAGGGGGGCTTCTGGGGCCAACGTCCTGACTTTC. It specifies CASSLRGASGANVLTF.

The chain recombines TRBV28 with TRBJ1-1; maybe TRBD1 (5 bases). The CDR3 runs to 13 residues. Germline V gene sequence: CDR1 MDHEN, CDR2 SYDVKM. The V and J ends lost 7 bases and 4 bases respectively, with 13 bases between them. In DNA, the CDR3 is TGTGCCAGCACTCCCGGGGGACGCACTGAAGCTTTCTTT. Translation: CASTPGGRTEAFF.

This chain uses TRBV6-5 with TRBJ2-5; 10 nucleotides line up with TRBD1. CDR3 length: 14 residues. CDR1 is MNHEY, CDR2 SVGAGI, per germline. V shed 6 bases and J 4 bases; nucleotides not matched to a gene: 5. CDR3 nucleotides: TGTGCCAGCAGGACAGGGGGCGGATTAGAGACCCAGTACTTC. It yields the protein CASRTGGGLETQYF.

The rearrangement joins TRBV10-1 to TRBJ2-3, with D possibly TRBD1 on 5 matching bases. V shed 6 bases and J shed 3 bases, with 13 bases lying between them. CDR1 and CDR2 from the germline V gene are WNHNN and SYGVQD (reference sequence). The CDR3 extends over 14 amino acids. The CDR3 sequence is CASSQGGRTDTQYF. As DNA, the CDR3 is TGCGCCAGCAGCCAGGGTGGTAGGACAGATACGCAGTATTTT.

This clone appeared once. The chain employs TRBV18 and TRBJ2-1; unclear D gene. The V gene's germline CDR1 is KGHSH and CDR2 LQKENI. Trimming shortened V by 4 bases and J by 7 bases, and 11 bases separated the two germline ends. The CDR3 totals 13 residues. The CDR3 loop is CASSLTQNNEQFF. CDR3 sequence (DNA): TGTGCCAGCTCACTTACGCAGAATAATGAGCAGTTCTTC.

The chain recombines TRBV11-2 with TRBJ2-5, with a tentative D call TRBD1 (5 bases). Germline CDR1 reads SGHAT; CDR2 reads FQNNGV. This CDR3 spans 14 amino acids. The ends were cut back, 3 bases at V and 1 base at J, with 9 bases in the middle. Here the CDR3 DNA reads TGTGCCAGCAGCTTGGGGCGGAGCCAAGAGACCCAGTACTTC. This codes for CASSLGRSQETQYF. The complete variable domain, with remaining parts taken from reference TRBV11-2 and TRBJ2-5, reads EAGVAQSPRYKIIEKRQSVAFWCNPISGHATLYWYQQILGQGPKLLIQFQNNGVVDDSQLPKDRFSAERLKGVDSTLKIQPAKLEDSAVYLCASSLGRSQETQYFGPGTRLLVL.

This rearrangement joins TRBV19 to TRBJ1-3; D is possibly TRBD1 (5 bases). Looked up from germline, CDR1 is LNHDA and CDR2 is SQIVND (reference sequence). V dropped 5 bases and J dropped 0 bases, with 8 bases sitting between them. The CDR3 runs to 14 residues. DNA of the CDR3: TGTGCCAGTAGTGACAGACACTCTGGAAACACCATATATTTT. This gives the protein CASSDRHSGNTIYF.

The V and J genes are TRBV2 and TRBJ1-2; D might be TRBD1 (6 bases). The CDR3 sequence is 14 residues long. With 3 bases removed from V and 4 bases from J, the gap between germline ends came to 12 bases. CDR1 is SNHLY and CDR2 is FYNNEI in the germline V gene. The chain's CDR3 is CASSDGGGPYGYTF. DNA for the CDR3: TGTGCCAGCAGTGATGGAGGGGGTCCCTATGGCTACACCTTC.

V and J are TRBV5-1 and TRBJ1-1, with D hard to call. Germline-derived CDR1 and CDR2 are SGHRS and YFSETQ. The CDR3 has 15 residues. Deletions cut 0 bases from V and 3 bases from J, with 12 bases between. CDR3 nucleotides: TGCGCCAGCAGCTTGGGAGGCTGGAGGGACACTGAAGCTTTCTTT. This sequence encodes CASSLGGWRDTEAFF.